This entry lists 7 T cell receptor beta chains sequenced from one sample in a study of cytomegalovirus exposure and HLA in healthy donors. This PCR relied on a set of 60 Vbeta primers and 13 Jbeta primers. Repertoires were generated with immunoSEQ multiplex PCR, while TCRdb's copy carries only in-frame clones and drops some. The top ten hold about 2% of the sample, which has around 95,000 clones, around 72% seen once. Sequencing input: PBMCs. These receptor sequences come from a male donor in good health and CMV-seronegative.

The chain recombines TRBV19 with TRBJ1-5; D unclear. V lost 2 bases, J lost 8 bases, and 13 bases lay in between. Germline V CDR1 and CDR2: LNHDA, SQIVND (reference sequence). This CDR3 spans 14 amino acids. Here the CDR3 reads CASSITPSPEPQHF. The CDR3 DNA follows: TGTGCCAGTAGTATAACCCCCTCCCCGGAGCCCCAGCATTTT.

The V call is TRBV2, the J call TRBJ2-1; 7 bases fit TRBD2. Germline assignment: CDR1 SNHLY and CDR2 FYNNEI. The CDR3 sequence is 13 residues long. After removal of 8 bases from V and 4 bases from J, the junction contained 5 bases not matched to a gene. The CDR3: CASGRESYNEQFF. The CDR3 coding sequence is TGTGCCAGCGGGCGGGAGTCTTACAATGAGCAGTTCTTC. The whole variable domain, remainder taken from reference TRBV2 and TRBJ2-1, is EPEVTQTPSHQVTQMGQEVILRCVPISNHLYFYWYRQILGQKVEFLVSFYNNEISEKSEIFDDQFSVERPDGSNFTLKIRSTKLEDSAMYFCASGRESYNEQFFGPGTRLTVL.

V and J are TRBV5-4 and TRBJ2-3; possibly TRBD2 for D (6 bases). Trimming took off 7 bases at V and 4 bases at J, with 16 bases between the two ends. Germline V gene data show CDR1 as SGHNT and CDR2 as YYREEE (reference sequence). CDR3 length equals 14 residues. DNA for the CDR3: TGTGCCAGCGACTTTGGGGGGTCCCCAGATACGCAGTATTTT. Encoded protein: CASDFGGSPDTQYF.

The rearrangement links TRBV27 to TRBJ2-3; 8 bases line up with TRBD2. The J segment lost 4 bases and the V segment lost 8 bases, leaving 11 bases of the junction unmatched. Germline values: CDR1 MNHEY, CDR2 SMNVEV (reference sequence). This CDR3 is built from 15 residues. The CDR3 sequence: CASRGVAGISDTQYF. CDR3 in DNA: TGTGCCAGCCGCGGGGTAGCGGGAATTTCAGATACGCAGTATTTT.

The chain combines TRBV27 with TRBJ2-3; TRBD2 aligns across 13 bases. V gave up 5 bases and J gave up 1 base; unmatched junction bases: 6. The CDR3 runs 17 residues. Germline V gene sequence: CDR1 MNHEY, CDR2 SMNVEV (reference sequence). CDR3 sequence reads: CASSPSGLAGGTDTQYF. The CDR3 nucleotides read TGTGCCAGCAGTCCCTCAGGACTAGCGGGGGGCACAGATACGCAGTATTTT.

The rearrangement joins TRBV9 to TRBJ2-5; the D gene is possibly TRBD2 (5 bases). Germline V lookup: CDR1 SGDLS, CDR2 YYNGEE. V shed 0 bases and J shed 1 base, with 16 bases lying between them. The CDR3 contains 17 residues. CDR3 sequence (DNA): TGTGCCAGCAGCGTAGGTGGTCGTCGACGGGGCCAAGAGACCCAGTACTTC. Residues: CASSVGGRRRGQETQYF. The full variable domain, in which reference TRBV9 and TRBJ2-5 provide the parts outside the CDR3, is DSGVTQTPKHLITATGQRVTLRCSPRSGDLSVYWYQQSLDQGLQFLIQYYNGEERAKGNILERFSAQQFPDLHSELNLSSLELGDSALYFCASSVGGRRRGQETQYFGPGTRLLVL.

The CDR3 loop is CASSFDGGRAFLHEQYF. In nucleotides, the CDR3 is TGTGCCAGCAGCTTTGACGGCGGGAGGGCCTTTCTGCACGAGCAGTACTTC. The rearrangement links TRBV5-4 to TRBJ2-7, with 9 bases identical to TRBD2. This CDR3 comprises 17 residues. The V segment lost 2 bases and the J segment 5 bases; nucleotides outside the gene matches: 14. Per the germline V gene, CDR1 is SGHNT and CDR2 is YYREEE (reference sequence).